This T cell receptor (beta chain) was retrieved from a study of cytomegalovirus exposure and HLA in healthy donors. Points from the study as a whole: The authors listed some 150 TCR beta chains as cytomegalovirus-associated. First-cohort TCR clusters tended to co-occur in the 90 to 150 validation repertoires, a later analysis found. Across donors, most TCRs were seen rarely, yet some public ones were widespread.

Repertoires were generated with immunoSEQ multiplex PCR, while TCRdb's copy carries only in-frame clones and drops some. The sample shows about 150,000 clones, 85% to 90% of them seen only once. This clone occurred a few times. The antigen is undetermined. From the approximately 120-subject validation cohort, which was separate from the roughly 700-subject first cohort, the donors were drawn. The V segment lost 1 base and the J segment 4 bases; nucleotides outside the gene matches: 7. Germline CDR1 reads LGHNA; CDR2 reads YNFKEQ. The CDR3 contains 17 residues. The rearrangement uses TRBV4-2 and TRBJ1-3; 10 nucleotides align to TRBD1. This receptor was identified in a woman between 18 and 30 years old in good health and CMV-seropositive. The sample was PBMCs. CDR3 DNA sequence: TGTGCCAGCAGCCAAGCTCCGGGACAGGGGTCCGGAAACACCATATATTTT. Translation: CASSQAPGQGSGNTIYF.